This passage covers 5 T cell receptor beta chains from one sample sequenced in a study of early T cells in non-severe SARS-CoV-2 infection. One entry per CDR3 protein results from TCRdb running MiXCR on the 5' RACE reads. The sample has 62,000 or so distinct CDR3 sequences; approximately 8.8% are singletons. The sequencing here drew on whole blood, taken at baseline. The receptor set was obtained from an adult who was a healthcare worker with PCR-confirmed SARS-CoV-2 infection or an uninfected control (not recorded which).

The chain couples TRBV2 to TRBJ2-1; 7 nucleotides agree with TRBD2. Germline V gene lookup returns CDR1 SNHLY and CDR2 FYNNEI. CDR3 length: 13 amino acids. V shed 5 bases, J shed 2 bases, and the junction held 0 bases outside the gene matches. DNA of the CDR3: TGTGCCAGCAGTAGCGGGACCTACAATGAGCAGTTCTTC. This translates into CASSSGTYNEQFF.

This clonotype was detected many times. CDR3 nucleotide sequence: TGTGCCAGCAGCCCGTCCGCCTATCAGCCCCAGCATTTT. This codes for CASSPSAYQPQHF. The chain uses TRBV12-3 or TRBV12-4 and TRBJ1-5; no reliable D call. The V gene lost 6 bases and the J gene lost 5 bases, with 11 bases spanning the gap. The CDR3 runs to 13 residues.

The chain joins TRBV29-1 to TRBJ2-1; no clear D. V lost 6 bases to trimming and J lost 4 bases, with 10 bases between them. Germline V gives CDR1 SQVTM, CDR2 ANQGSEA. The CDR3 covers 12 residues. The CDR3 nucleotides read TGCAGCGTACTCGGAACATACAATGAGCAGTTCTTC. It codes for CSVLGTYNEQFF.

This clonotype was seen more than once but under ten times. V gene TRBV12-3 or TRBV12-4 combines with J gene TRBJ2-7; 12 bases align to TRBD2. V trimming: 6 bases; J trimming: 3 bases; junction bases outside the gene matches: 6. CDR3 length: 15 amino acids. The DNA for the CDR3 is TGTGCCAGCAGCCCGGGACTAGCGGGCGGCTACGAGCAGTACTTC. Translated, it gives CASSPGLAGGYEQYF.

In its sample, this clonotype was seen a few times. The CDR3 coding sequence is TGTGCCAGCAGTTACGGTTCAGGACATGGCTACACCTTC. This sequence encodes CASSYGSGHGYTF. The chain uses TRBV6-5 and TRBJ1-2, with D unresolved. This CDR3 is 13 amino acids long. The V and J ends lost 2 bases and 6 bases respectively, with 10 bases between them. The germline CDR1 and CDR2 sequences are MNHEY and SVGAGI.